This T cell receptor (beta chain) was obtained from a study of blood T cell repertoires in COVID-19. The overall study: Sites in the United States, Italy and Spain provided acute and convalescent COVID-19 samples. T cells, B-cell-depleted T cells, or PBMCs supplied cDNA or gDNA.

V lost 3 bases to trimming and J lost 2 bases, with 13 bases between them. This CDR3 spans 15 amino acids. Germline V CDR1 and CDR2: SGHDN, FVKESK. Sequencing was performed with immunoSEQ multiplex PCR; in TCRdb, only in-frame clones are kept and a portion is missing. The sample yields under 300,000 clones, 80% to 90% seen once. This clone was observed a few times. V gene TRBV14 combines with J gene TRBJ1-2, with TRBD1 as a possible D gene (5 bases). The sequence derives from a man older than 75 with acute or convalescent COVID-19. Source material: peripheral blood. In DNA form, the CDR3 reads TGTGCCAGCAGCCATATTCAGGGCTGGAACTATGGCTACACCTTC. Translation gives CASSHIQGWNYGYTF.